This is a list of T cell receptor beta chains from one sample in a study of cytomegalovirus exposure and HLA in healthy donors. Here immunoSEQ multiplex PCR was the method, and the copy in TCRdb shows in-frame clones only, minus some. The sample yields more than 150,000 clones, over 75% seen once. The sequenced material came from PBMCs. The receptors were gathered from a man aged 50 to 59 in good health and CMV-seropositive. The CDR3 runs from the conserved cysteine through the conserved F or W. D genes are given only for firm matches. Size is omitted from some rows. Given values are once, few, many or a class for expanded clones.

D	V	length	J	size	DNA	CDR3
NA	TRBV5-4	12	TRBJ2-5	few	TGTGCCAGCAGCTTGGCGCAAGAGACCCAGTACTTC	CASSLAQETQYF
TRBD1	TRBV7-2	17	TRBJ2-2	NA	TGTGCCAGCAGCTTGCCGAGGGGACAGGGTTGGACCGGGGAGCTGTTTTTT	CASSLPRGQGWTGELFF
TRBD2	TRBV30	15	TRBJ2-5	NA	TGTGCCTGGGGGAGAAGCGGGGGCCCCCAGGAGACCCAGTACTTC	CAWGRSGGPQETQYF
NA	TRBV18	13	TRBJ1-1	few	TGTGCCAGCACCGCTGGGGCGAACACTGAAGCTTTCTTT	CASTAGANTEAFF
NA	TRBV6-5	11	TRBJ2-1	NA	TGTGCCAGTACAGCGGGCAATGAGCAGTTCTTC	CASTAGNEQFF
NA	TRBV5-6	14	TRBJ1-2	NA	TGTGCCAGCAGCTTTTTCGGACAGACCTATGGCTACACCTTC	CASSFFGQTYGYTF
NA	TRBV2	13	TRBJ2-1	NA	TGTGCCAGCAGCCCTATGTCCTACAATGAGCAGTTCTTC	CASSPMSYNEQFF
NA	TRBV29-1	12	TRBJ1-2	NA	TGCAGCGTTGAGATGGCAGGGGTTGGCTACACCTTC	CSVEMAGVGYTF
TRBD1	TRBV11-2	15	TRBJ1-1	NA	TGTGCCAGCAGCTCGGGACAGGTACTTAACACTGAAGCTTTCTTT	CASSSGQVLNTEAFF
TRBD1	TRBV6-1	15	TRBJ2-5	NA	TGTGCCAGCAGTCTTCGGGACAGGGGGCAAGAGACCCAGTACTTC	CASSLRDRGQETQYF
NA	TRBV7-2	13	TRBJ1-2	NA	TGTGCCAGCTCTACTACAGGCATCTATGGCTACACCTTC	CASSTTGIYGYTF
NA	TRBV6-1	13	TRBJ1-2	NA	TGTGCCAGCAGTGAATCGGCTGCGGGTGGCTACACCTTC	CASSESAAGGYTF
TRBD1	TRBV6-1	14	TRBJ1-5	NA	TGTGCCAGCACTTTGGGACAGGGGAATCAGCCCCAGCATTTT	CASTLGQGNQPQHF
TRBD1	TRBV7-8	15	TRBJ2-7	NA	TGTGCCAGCAGCTCCCAAGTGACAGGGTTCTACGAGCAGTACTTC	CASSSQVTGFYEQYF
TRBD2	TRBV18	15	TRBJ2-5	NA	TGTGCCAGCTCCCGGACTAGCGGGGTAGGAGAGACCCAGTACTTC	CASSRTSGVGETQYF
TRBD1	TRBV5-1	14	TRBJ1-1	few	TGCGCCAGCAGAGGACAGGGAAGTAACACTGAAGCTTTCTTT	CASRGQGSNTEAFF
TRBD2	TRBV6-5	13	TRBJ2-5	NA	TGTGCCAGCAGTTCTAGCGGGGGGGCTGGGCAGTACTTC	CASSSSGGAGQYF
TRBD1	TRBV7-9	15	TRBJ1-6	NA	TGTGCCAGCAGCCATAGACAGGGTCCGGATTCACCCCTCCACTTT	CASSHRQGPDSPLHF
NA	TRBV7-9	14	TRBJ2-5	NA	TGTGCCAGCAGCTTAGATAACTCCCAAGAGACCCAGTACTTC	CASSLDNSQETQYF
NA	TRBV27	13	TRBJ2-7	NA	TGTGCCAGCAGTTCCGGGATCTCCTACGAGCAGTACTTC	CASSSGISYEQYF